This TCR beta chain was retrieved from a study of monozygotic twins with inflammatory bowel disease. Whole-study findings and limits: IBD patients, compared with healthy twins, shared fewer clonotypes with others (especially with disease activity).

CDR3 length: 12 residues. Per germline, CDR1 SQVTM and CDR2 ANQGSEA. In regard to this clonotype: No antigen is known for it.

A total RNA quantity of around 3,600 ng went into each TCR library. For each CDR3 protein, TCRdb gives one entry from its re-call of the 5' RACE reads, without DNA. This sample's clone table lists about 300,000 distinct CDR3 sequences. Donors each gave approximately 2.5 ml of blood. The source of this sequence is a human donor with ulcerative colitis or Crohn's disease, or a healthy co-twin of an affected twin (not recorded which). Sequencing was carried out using blood. V usage is TRBV29-1 and J usage is TRBJ1-2. The CDR3 is CSVVESVYGYTF.